The 21 T cell receptor beta chains reported below all come from one sample, sequenced in a study of cytomegalovirus exposure and HLA in healthy donors. PCR used 60 Vbeta primers and 13 Jbeta primers. The method was immunoSEQ multiplex PCR; TCRdb's version includes in-frame clones alone and lacks a portion of them. The sample lists under 200,000 clones, 55% to 80% occurring once. The sample was PBMCs. These receptors were collected from a woman between 18 and 29 years old in good health and CMV-seropositive.

The sample holds a few counts of this clone. The V gene is TRBV5-1, the J gene TRBJ2-5; 10 bases are shared with TRBD2. Looked up from germline, CDR1 is SGHRS and CDR2 is YFSETQ. This CDR3 contains 16 residues. J was trimmed by 4 bases and V by 5 bases; bases with no gene match: 11. This CDR3 reads CASRGSVSGGRETQYF. The CDR3 DNA reads TGCGCCAGCAGGGGGAGCGTTAGCGGGGGGAGAGAGACCCAGTACTTC. The whole variable domain, filled in from reference TRBV5-1 and TRBJ2-5, reads KAGVTQTPRYLIKTRGQQVTLSCSPISGHRSVSWYQQTPGQGLQFLFEYFSETQRNKGNFPGRFSGRQFSNSRSEMNVSTLELGDSALYLCASRGSVSGGRETQYFGPGTRLLVL.

The J gene is TRBJ2-7, the V gene TRBV13; possibly TRBD2 for D (6 bases). The germline V gene encodes CDR1 PRHDT and CDR2 FYEKMQ (reference sequence). With 1 base removed from V and 6 bases from J, the gap between germline ends came to 13 bases. This CDR3 is 14 amino acids long. In DNA, the CDR3 is TGTGCCAGCAGCTTAGCGGGACCCGGGAGCGAGCAGTACTTC. This translates into CASSLAGPGSEQYF.

The rearrangement joins TRBV6-5 to TRBJ1-4, with D unclear. The V end lost 7 bases, the J end lost 5 bases, and 14 bases lay between the germline ends. In germline, CDR1 is MNHEY, CDR2 SVGAGI. This CDR3 has 14 amino acids. CDR3: CASTLTNQNEKLFF. For the CDR3, the DNA is TGTGCCAGCACTCTGACAAATCAAAATGAAAAACTGTTTTTT.

The V gene is TRBV15, the J gene TRBJ2-7; maybe TRBD1 (5 bases). CDR1 and CDR2 from the germline V gene are LNHNV and YYDKDF (reference sequence). This CDR3 is built from 13 residues. V was clipped by 3 bases and J by 6 bases, with 12 bases between them. The CDR3 nucleotides are TGTGCCACCAGCAGGGGGCCGGTCCCCGAGCAGTACTTC. Translating gives CATSRGPVPEQYF.

The chain uses TRBV20-1 and TRBJ2-5; D not resolved. The CDR3 loop spans 11 amino acids. Trimming shortened V by 2 bases and J by 4 bases, and 5 bases separated the two germline ends. CDR1 is DFQATT, CDR2 SNEGSKA, per germline (reference sequence). CDR3 loop: CSARSLETQYF. The CDR3 DNA follows: TGCAGTGCTAGAAGCCTAGAGACCCAGTACTTC.

The genes are TRBV2 and TRBJ1-5, with D perhaps matching TRBD1 (6 bases). The germline V gene has CDR1 SNHLY and CDR2 FYNNEI. Trimming removed 5 bases from V and 2 bases from J, with 13 bases in between. This CDR3 has 15 amino acids. DNA for the CDR3: TGTGCCAGCAGTAGAGGACAGACTCGCAATCAGCCCCAGCATTTT. This codes for CASSRGQTRNQPQHF. Based on the CDR3 plus reference TRBV2 and TRBJ1-5, the full variable domain is EPEVTQTPSHQVTQMGQEVILRCVPISNHLYFYWYRQILGQKVEFLVSFYNNEISEKSEIFDDQFSVERPDGSNFTLKIRSTKLEDSAMYFCASSRGQTRNQPQHFGDGTRLSIL.

This clone appeared a few times. This chain joins TRBV27 and TRBJ2-3; D gene uncertain. This CDR3 has 15 amino acids. Trimming shortened V by 3 bases and J by 2 bases, and 12 bases separated the two germline ends. Germline V CDR1 and CDR2: MNHEY, SMNVEV (reference sequence). The CDR3 sequence is CASSLGPQNTDTQYF. CDR3 DNA: TGTGCCAGCAGTTTGGGCCCACAGAACACAGATACGCAGTATTTT.

The rearrangement joins TRBV5-1 to TRBJ2-1; 7 positions match TRBD1. From germline, CDR1 is SGHRS and CDR2 YFSETQ. Losses at the gene ends were 4 bases for V and 5 bases for J; bases not matched to a gene: 15. The CDR3 loop spans 17 amino acids. The DNA of the CDR3 is TGCGCCAGCAGCCTAAGACAGGGACGGAATGGGGACAATGAGCAGTTCTTC. This translates into CASSLRQGRNGDNEQFF. Filled out from reference TRBV5-1 and TRBJ2-1, the complete variable domain reads KAGVTQTPRYLIKTRGQQVTLSCSPISGHRSVSWYQQTPGQGLQFLFEYFSETQRNKGNFPGRFSGRQFSNSRSEMNVSTLELGDSALYLCASSLRQGRNGDNEQFFGPGTRLTVL.

This clone was recorded a few times. V is TRBV27 and J is TRBJ2-3, with a weak D call TRBD1 (6 bases). Germline CDR1 is MNHEY and CDR2 is SMNVEV (reference sequence). CDR3 length: 16 amino acids. The V and J ends lost 2 bases and 2 bases respectively, with 14 bases between them. The CDR3 here is CASSLGSGALTDTQYF. For the CDR3, the DNA is TGTGCCAGCAGTTTAGGATCAGGGGCCCTCACAGATACGCAGTATTTT.

Comment on this clone: The junction departs from the called germline gene at one end, perhaps through a read error. This chain connects TRBV4-3 to TRBJ1-2, with 7 nucleotides matching TRBD1. There are 14 residues in the CDR3. In germline, CDR1 is LGHNA, CDR2 YSLEER. The DNA of the CDR3 is TGCGCCAGCAGCCAAGAACAGGGGAACTATGACTACACCTTC. The encoded protein is CASSQEQGNYDYTF.

This clone has more than one count but fewer than ten. The rearrangement links TRBV7-2 to TRBJ2-7, with a possible D match to TRBD2 (5 bases). The germline gives CDR1 SGHTA, CDR2 FQGNSA. V dropped 5 bases and J dropped 4 bases, with 9 bases sitting between them. The CDR3 loop spans 12 amino acids. CDR3 nucleotides: TGTGCCAGCAGCGTCACTAGGTACGAGCAGTACTTC. Its translation: CASSVTRYEQYF.

This sequence joins TRBV27 and TRBJ1-5, with TRBD1 matching 12 bases. The CDR3 is made up of 16 amino acids. Germline-derived CDR1 and CDR2 are MNHEY and SMNVEV (reference sequence). V shed 5 bases, J shed 9 bases, and the junction held 11 bases outside the gene matches. CDR3 in DNA: TGTGCCAGCAGTCCAGGGACAGGGGGCGTCCGATTGCCCCAGCATTTT. It codes for CASSPGTGGVRLPQHF.

The genes are TRBV5-4 and TRBJ1-2; D unclear. CDR3 length equals 15 residues. V gave up 2 bases and J gave up 6 bases, with 17 bases separating them. Germline V lookup: CDR1 SGHNT, CDR2 YYREEE (reference sequence). CDR3 protein: CASSFLRSAGNGYTF. The CDR3 nucleotides are TGTGCCAGCAGCTTTCTCCGCTCCGCGGGAAATGGCTACACCTTC.

The CDR3 nucleotides read TGTGCCAGCAGTTTACAGGGGGTTCGTAATGAGCAGTTCTTC. Translated: CASSLQGVRNEQFF. The chain uses TRBV27 and TRBJ2-1; 7 nucleotides agree with TRBD1. The CDR3 consists of 14 residues. V shed 2 bases and J 7 bases; nucleotides not matched to a gene: 5. In germline, CDR1 is MNHEY, CDR2 SMNVEV (reference sequence).

This clone came up a few times. This sequence joins TRBV19 and TRBJ1-2; a possible D gene is TRBD1 (5 bases). Trimming shortened V by 10 bases and J by 7 bases, and 16 bases separated the two germline ends. This CDR3 is 12 amino acids long. CDR1 is LNHDA, CDR2 SQIVND, per germline (reference sequence). CDR3 sequence reads: CATVQGGIGYTF. Written as DNA, the CDR3 is TGTGCCACCGTCCAGGGCGGGATTGGCTACACCTTC.

This clone was seen more than once but under ten times. The V call is TRBV6-5, the J call TRBJ1-5, with D perhaps TRBD1 (6 bases). This CDR3 is built from 13 residues. With 6 bases removed from V and 7 bases from J, the gap between germline ends came to 13 bases. Per the germline V gene, CDR1 is MNHEY and CDR2 is SVGAGI. CDR3 nucleotides: TGTGCCAGCAGCCCACAGGGTTTCCAGCCCCAGCATTTT. It specifies CASSPQGFQPQHF.

The V gene is TRBV10-1, the J gene TRBJ2-7, with no clear D. Germline-derived CDR1 and CDR2 are WNHNN and SYGVQD (reference sequence). Between the trimmed V and J ends, which lost 0 bases and 3 bases, there was a span of 12 bases. The CDR3 length is 15 residues. CDR3 DNA sequence: TGCGCCAGCAGTGAGTCGAGTCTAACCTACTACGAGCAGTACTTC. As protein: CASSESSLTYYEQYF.

Here the CDR3 reads CASSREDGLGRYEQYF. CDR3 DNA: TGTGCCAGCAGCCGCGAAGACGGCCTGGGCCGGTACGAGCAGTACTTC. The J gene is TRBJ2-7, the V gene TRBV14; no clear D gene. CDR3 size: 16 residues. CDR1 and CDR2 (germline): SGHDN, FVKESK. V was trimmed by 4 bases and J by 4 bases, leaving 20 bases between them.

This sequence joins TRBV15 and TRBJ2-7; a possible D gene is TRBD2 (5 bases). CDR1 and CDR2 from the germline V gene are LNHNV and YYDKDF (reference sequence). Trimming stripped 6 bases from V and 1 base from J, with 10 bases between. The CDR3 consists of 13 residues. This chain's CDR3 is CATRRVSSYEQYF. In DNA form, the CDR3 reads TGTGCCACCAGGAGGGTCTCGTCCTACGAGCAGTACTTC.

V usage is TRBV4-3 and J usage is TRBJ1-4; 8 bases agree with TRBD1. In germline, CDR1 is LGHNA, CDR2 YSLEER. The J segment lost 7 bases and the V segment lost 0 bases, leaving 7 bases of the junction unmatched. CDR3 length: 16 amino acids. Here the CDR3 DNA reads TGCGCCAGCAGCCAAGAGTCCGGACAGGGCAGTGAAAAACTGTTTTTT. Its protein is CASSQESGQGSEKLFF.

V is TRBV4-3 and J is TRBJ2-7; 8 positions agree with TRBD1. The junction had 4 bases not matched to a gene; V was cut back by 0 bases and J by 3 bases. CDR3 length: 15 residues. Germline-derived CDR1 and CDR2 are LGHNA and YSLEER. For the CDR3, the DNA is TGCGCCAGCAGCCAAGATGGGACAGGCCACTACGAGCAGTACTTC. Encoded protein: CASSQDGTGHYEQYF.